This TCR beta chain was captured in a study of monozygotic twins with inflammatory bowel disease. Whole blood without T cell sorting served as the source of isolated total RNA. This CDR3 contains 11 residues. CDR1 SGHRS and CDR2 YFSETQ come from the germline V gene. After re-calling the 5' RACE reads, TCRdb lists one entry per CDR3 protein, DNA absent. This table holds just over 300,000 distinct CDR3 sequences. The sequence came from a human donor with ulcerative colitis or Crohn's disease, or a healthy co-twin of an affected twin (not recorded which). Input material: blood. This rearrangement joins TRBV5-1 to TRBJ2-3. CDR3: CASGLEDTQYF.